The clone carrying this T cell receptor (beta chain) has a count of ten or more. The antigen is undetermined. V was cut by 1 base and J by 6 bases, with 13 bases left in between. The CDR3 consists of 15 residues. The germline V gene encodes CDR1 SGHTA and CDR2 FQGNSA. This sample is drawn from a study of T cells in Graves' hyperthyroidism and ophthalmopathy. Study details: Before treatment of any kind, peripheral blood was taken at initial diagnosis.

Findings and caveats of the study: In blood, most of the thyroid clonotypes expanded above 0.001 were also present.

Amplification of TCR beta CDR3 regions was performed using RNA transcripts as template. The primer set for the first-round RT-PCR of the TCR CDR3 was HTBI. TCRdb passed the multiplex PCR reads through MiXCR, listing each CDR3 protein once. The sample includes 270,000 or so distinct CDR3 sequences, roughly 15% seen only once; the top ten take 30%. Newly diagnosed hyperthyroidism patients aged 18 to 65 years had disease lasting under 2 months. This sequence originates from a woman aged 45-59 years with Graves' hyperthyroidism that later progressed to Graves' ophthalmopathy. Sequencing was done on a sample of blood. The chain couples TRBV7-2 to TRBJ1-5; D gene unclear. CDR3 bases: TGTGCCAGCAGCTTAGAGGTTTGGGCGGGTCAGCCCCAGCATTTT. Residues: CASSLEVWAGQPQHF.